Presented here are 22 T cell receptor beta chains from one specimen sequenced in a study of cytomegalovirus exposure and HLA in healthy donors. Using immunoSEQ multiplex PCR, the repertoire was profiled, and TCRdb retains in-frame clones only, with some absent. The sample contains over 150,000 clones, 80% to 90% of which appear only once. Sequenced material: PBMCs. The receptors derive from a woman between 18 and 30 years old in good health and CMV-seronegative.

The chain employs TRBV5-1 and TRBJ2-7; 7 positions agree with TRBD1. The CDR3 runs 14 residues. Trimming at V came to 3 bases and at J to 1 base, leaving 4 bases not matched to a gene. CDR1 and CDR2 from the germline V gene are SGHRS and YFSETQ. CDR3 residues: CASSSPGQSYEQYF. CDR3 sequence (DNA): TGCGCCAGCAGCTCCCCGGGACAGTCCTACGAGCAGTACTTC.

The gene calls are TRBV6-1 and TRBJ2-1; TRBD2 might be the D (6 bases). CDR3 length: 13 residues. Germline-derived CDR1 and CDR2 are MNHNS and SASEGT. V was trimmed by 5 bases and J by 8 bases, leaving 13 bases between them. DNA of the CDR3: TGTGCCAGCAGTCCGCAGACTAGGGATGAGCAGTTCTTC. As protein: CASSPQTRDEQFF.

This clone came up a few times. The rearrangement links TRBV11-2 to TRBJ2-3; 8 nucleotides match TRBD1. Germline CDR1 SGHAT, CDR2 FQNNGV. This CDR3 is 14 amino acids long. V lost 1 base and J lost 3; bases outside the gene matches: 0. The CDR3, as DNA: TGTGCCAGCAGCTTAGGGACAGGGACAGATACGCAGTATTTT. Its translation: CASSLGTGTDTQYF.

The chain carries TRBV7-9 and TRBJ1-2, with D possibly TRBD1 on 6 matching bases. The CDR3 extends over 14 amino acids. Germline V CDR1 and CDR2: SEHNR, FQNEAQ (reference sequence). Trimming took 4 bases from V and 8 from J, leaving 17 bases between them. The CDR3 reads CASSSGQFPLGYTF. The CDR3 coding sequence is TGTGCCAGCAGCTCCGGACAGTTCCCGTTGGGCTACACCTTC.

This clone was counted once. The chain has TRBV10-3 and TRBJ2-1, with 9 bases that match TRBD2. V was pared by 1 base and J by 8 bases, with 6 bases of the junction left unmatched. This CDR3 is built from 15 residues. The germline CDR1 and CDR2 sequences are ENHRY and SYGVKD. In nucleotides, the CDR3 is TGTGCCATCAGTGAGTTGGCGGGGGGGCCCTATGAGCAGTTCTTC. Translating it yields CAISELAGGPYEQFF.

This clone was seen a single time. The genes are TRBV18 and TRBJ1-4; D unresolved. The CDR3 totals 12 residues. Germline assignment: CDR1 KGHSH and CDR2 LQKENI. V gave up 0 bases and J gave up 10 bases, with 6 bases separating them. In nucleotides, the CDR3 is TGTGCCAGCTCACCACCGGAGGTAAAACTGTTTTTT. It specifies CASSPPEVKLFF.

The chain has TRBV27 and TRBJ1-4, with a tentative D call TRBD1 (6 bases). Germline CDR1 and CDR2: MNHEY and SMNVEV (reference sequence). V was trimmed by 5 bases and J by 3 bases, leaving 13 bases between them. The CDR3 consists of 15 residues. DNA for the CDR3: TGTGCCAGCAGTGGGCCGACAGGACCTAATGAAAAACTGTTTTTT. Amino acids: CASSGPTGPNEKLFF.

V gene TRBV27 combines with J gene TRBJ2-1; D unclear. The CDR3 extends over 15 amino acids. The ends were cut back, 5 bases at V and 3 bases at J, with 14 bases in the middle. CDR1 MNHEY and CDR2 SMNVEV come from the germline V gene (reference sequence). CDR3 amino acids: CASSKPHPGYNEQFF. CDR3 nucleotide sequence: TGTGCCAGCAGTAAACCCCACCCGGGCTACAATGAGCAGTTCTTC.

The genes are TRBV7-2 and TRBJ2-1; D uncertain. The germline V gene has CDR1 SGHTA and CDR2 FQGNSA. V lost 6 bases and J 6 bases, leaving 6 bases between the germline ends. The CDR3 is made up of 11 amino acids. This chain's CDR3 is CASSSINEQFF. DNA of the CDR3: TGTGCCAGCAGTTCTATCAATGAGCAGTTCTTC.

The V gene is TRBV4-1, the J gene TRBJ2-3; D possibly corresponds to TRBD2 (5 bases). The CDR3 sequence is 16 residues long. Germline V gives CDR1 MGHRA, CDR2 YSYEKL. V was pared by 2 bases and J by 2 bases, with 14 bases between. The CDR3 loop is CASSQRSSPFTDTQYF. In nucleotides, the CDR3 is TGCGCCAGCAGCCAAAGGTCTAGCCCTTTCACAGATACGCAGTATTTT.

The genes are TRBV6-5 and TRBJ2-1; TRBD2 matches 10 bases. The germline V gene encodes CDR1 MNHEY and CDR2 SVGAGI. This CDR3 is 15 amino acids long. J lost 6 bases, V lost 4 bases, and 6 bases had no gene match. The CDR3 DNA reads as TGTGCCAGCAGTTTGCAGCGGGGGGGGAGCAATGAGCAGTTCTTC. Amino acids: CASSLQRGGSNEQFF.

The V and J genes are TRBV4-3 and TRBJ1-2; TRBD1 aligns across 7 bases. CDR1 and CDR2 from the germline V gene are LGHNA and YSLEER. The CDR3 sequence is 16 residues long. V shed 0 bases and J 4 bases; nucleotides not matched to a gene: 8. In nucleotides, the CDR3 is TGCGCCAGCAGCCAAGAAAATTGGGCAGGGGGCTATGGCTACACCTTC. It yields the protein CASSQENWAGGYGYTF.

This rearrangement joins TRBV6-5 to TRBJ1-3; D is perhaps TRBD1 (5 bases). This CDR3 contains 15 residues. Germline CDR1 and CDR2: MNHEY and SVGAGI. V lost 4 bases and J 8 bases, leaving 18 bases between the germline ends. This CDR3 is CASSSVLLGGDTIYF. CDR3 nucleotide sequence: TGTGCCAGCAGTTCCGTTCTTCTCGGAGGGGACACCATATATTTT.

This clone was recorded only once. The chain is built from TRBV4-1 and TRBJ2-5, with a possible D match to TRBD2 (6 bases). The CDR3 loop spans 15 amino acids. Trimming pared 1 base from V and 5 bases from J, leaving 14 bases between. Germline V gives CDR1 MGHRA, CDR2 YSYEKL. The CDR3 coding sequence is TGCGCCAGCAGCCAAGGGGGGGAGGCCTGGGAGACCCAGTACTTC. Protein: CASSQGGEAWETQYF.

This chain connects TRBV30 to TRBJ2-1, with a tentative D call TRBD2 (6 bases). There are 18 residues in the CDR3. Trimming removed 0 bases at V and 7 bases at J, with 25 bases between. Per germline, CDR1 GTSNPN and CDR2 SVGIG (reference sequence). This CDR3 is CAWSVGFYSGLAMNEQFF. CDR3 DNA: TGTGCCTGGAGTGTTGGTTTTTATTCGGGACTGGCTATGAATGAGCAGTTCTTC. The whole variable domain, remainder taken from reference TRBV30 and TRBJ2-1, is SQTIHQWPATLVQPVGSPLSLECTVEGTSNPNLYWYRQAAGRGLQLLFYSVGIGQISSEVPQNLSASRPQDRQFILSSKKLLLSDSGFYLCAWSVGFYSGLAMNEQFFGPGTRLTVL.

The chain employs TRBV4-1 and TRBJ2-7, with unresolved D. This CDR3 has 15 amino acids. The V end was cut by 1 base, the J end by 0 bases, with 10 bases between. Germline-derived CDR1 and CDR2 are MGHRA and YSYEKL. The CDR3 is CASSQGSKSSYEQYF. The CDR3 nucleotides read TGCGCCAGCAGCCAAGGAAGTAAGAGCTCCTACGAGCAGTACTTC.

CDR3 coding DNA: TGCGCCAGCAGCCCAGGTAATGGTCCCTCCTATGGCTACACCTTC. This sequence encodes CASSPGNGPSYGYTF. This chain uses TRBV5-1 with TRBJ1-2; D remains unclear. The CDR3 loop spans 15 amino acids. The V end lost 4 bases, the J end lost 4 bases, and 17 bases lay between the germline ends. Germline CDR1 and CDR2: SGHRS and YFSETQ.

V usage is TRBV7-6 and J usage is TRBJ1-2; D remains unclear. This CDR3 is 14 amino acids long. Deletions cut 2 bases from V and 2 bases from J, with 9 bases between. Looked up from germline, CDR1 is SGHVS and CDR2 is FNYEAQ. CDR3 sequence (DNA): TGTGCCAGCAGCTTATCAGGAAACAACTATGGCTACACCTTC. It is translated as CASSLSGNNYGYTF.

This rearrangement joins TRBV30 to TRBJ2-5; D is uncertain. The CDR3 runs 11 residues. The germline CDR1 and CDR2 sequences are GTSNPN and SVGIG (reference sequence). V lost 0 bases and J 5 bases, leaving 4 bases between the germline ends. The CDR3 is CAWSVRETQYF. CDR3 DNA sequence: TGTGCCTGGAGTGTGAGGGAGACCCAGTACTTC.

The genes are TRBV4-3 and TRBJ2-7; 15 positions agree with TRBD2. The CDR3 has 17 residues. CDR1 and CDR2 (germline): LGHNA, YSLEER. The V gene end was trimmed by 1 base and the J gene end by 4 bases; junction bases not matched to a gene: 5. The CDR3 region has the DNA TGCGCCAGCAGCCAAGCGCTGGGACTAGCGGGAGGTTACGAGCAGTACTTC. Its protein product is CASSQALGLAGGYEQYF.

V and J are TRBV7-8 and TRBJ2-7; 10 positions agree with TRBD2. CDR1 is SGHVS, CDR2 FQNEAQ, per germline. The CDR3 totals 14 residues. With 2 bases clipped from V and 2 bases from J, the junction kept 0 bases outside the gene matches. The CDR3 region has the DNA TGTGCCAGCAGCTTAACTAGCGGGACCTACGAGCAGTACTTC. It is translated as CASSLTSGTYEQYF.

The chain employs TRBV2 and TRBJ2-2, with D perhaps matching TRBD1 (5 bases). This CDR3 is 16 amino acids long. Germline CDR1 and CDR2: SNHLY and FYNNEI. V was pared by 8 bases and J by 5 bases, with 21 bases between. The CDR3 coding sequence is TGTGCCAGCGTATCCTCTCCGCAGGGCCGGACCGGGGAGCTGTTTTTT. Its translation: CASVSSPQGRTGELFF.